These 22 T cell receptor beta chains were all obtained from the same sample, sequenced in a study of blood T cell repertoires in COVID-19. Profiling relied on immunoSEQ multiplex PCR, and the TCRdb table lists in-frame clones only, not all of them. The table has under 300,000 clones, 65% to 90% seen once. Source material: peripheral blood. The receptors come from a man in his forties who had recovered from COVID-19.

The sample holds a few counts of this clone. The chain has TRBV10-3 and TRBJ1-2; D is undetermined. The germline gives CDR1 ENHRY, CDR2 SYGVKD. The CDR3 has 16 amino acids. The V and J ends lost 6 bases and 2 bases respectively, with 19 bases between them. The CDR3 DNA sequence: TGTGCCATCAGCGGTGACATTCCCCGCATAAACTATGGCTACACCTTC. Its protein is CAISGDIPRINYGYTF.

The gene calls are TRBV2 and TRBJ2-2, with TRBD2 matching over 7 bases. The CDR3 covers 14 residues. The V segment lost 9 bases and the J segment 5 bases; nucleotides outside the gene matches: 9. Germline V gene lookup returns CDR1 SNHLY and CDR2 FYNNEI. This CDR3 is CARSGKVMTGELFF. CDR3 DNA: TGTGCCAGAAGCGGGAAGGTTATGACCGGGGAGCTGTTTTTT. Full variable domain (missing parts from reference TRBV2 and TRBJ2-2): EPEVTQTPSHQVTQMGQEVILRCVPISNHLYFYWYRQILGQKVEFLVSFYNNEISEKSEIFDDQFSVERPDGSNFTLKIRSTKLEDSAMYFCARSGKVMTGELFFGEGSRLTVL.

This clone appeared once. The CDR3 loop is CASSQPGEEQFF. The DNA of the CDR3 is TGCGCCAGCAGCCAGCCGGGGGAGGAGCAGTTCTTC. The genes are TRBV4-3 and TRBJ2-1, with D perhaps TRBD2 (6 bases). The CDR3 is 12 amino acids. Trimming removed 3 bases at V and 10 bases at J, with 10 bases between. Germline assignment: CDR1 LGHNA and CDR2 YSLEER.

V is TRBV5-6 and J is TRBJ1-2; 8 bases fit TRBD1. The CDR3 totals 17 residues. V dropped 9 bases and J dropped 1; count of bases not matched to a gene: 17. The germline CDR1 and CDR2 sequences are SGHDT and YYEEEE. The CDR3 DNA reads TGTGCCACTCGAAGGCGACCACAGGGGGGAGGTAACTATGGCTACACCTTC. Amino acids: CATRRRPQGGGNYGYTF.

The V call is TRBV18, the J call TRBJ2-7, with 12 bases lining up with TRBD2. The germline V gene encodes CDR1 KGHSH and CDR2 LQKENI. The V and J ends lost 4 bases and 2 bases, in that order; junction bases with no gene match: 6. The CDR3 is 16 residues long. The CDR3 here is CASSHRTSGIAYEQYF. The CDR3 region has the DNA TGTGCCAGCTCACACCGGACTAGCGGGATCGCCTACGAGCAGTACTTC.

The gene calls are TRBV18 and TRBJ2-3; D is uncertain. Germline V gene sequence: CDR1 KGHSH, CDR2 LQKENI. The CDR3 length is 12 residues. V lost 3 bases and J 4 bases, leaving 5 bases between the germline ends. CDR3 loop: CASSPSADTQYF. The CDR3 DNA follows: TGTGCCAGCTCACCCAGCGCAGATACGCAGTATTTT.

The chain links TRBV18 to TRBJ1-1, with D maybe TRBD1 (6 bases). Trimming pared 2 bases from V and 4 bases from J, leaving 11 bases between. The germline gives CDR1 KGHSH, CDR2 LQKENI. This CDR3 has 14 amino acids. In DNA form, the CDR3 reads TGTGCCAGCTCACCATCAACAGGGACCACTGAAGCTTTCTTT. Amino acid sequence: CASSPSTGTTEAFF. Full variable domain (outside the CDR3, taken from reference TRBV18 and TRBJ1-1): NAGVMQNPRHLVRRRGQEARLRCSPMKGHSHVYWYRQLPEEGLKFMVYLQKENIIDESGMPKERFSAEFPKEGPSILRIQQVVRGDSAAYFCASSPSTGTTEAFFGQGTRLTVV.

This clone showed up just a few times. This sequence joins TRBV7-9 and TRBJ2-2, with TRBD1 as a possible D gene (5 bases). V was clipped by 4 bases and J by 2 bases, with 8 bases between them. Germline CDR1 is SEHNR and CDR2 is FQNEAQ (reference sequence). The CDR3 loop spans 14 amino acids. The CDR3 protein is CASSSTVNTGELFF. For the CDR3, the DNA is TGTGCCAGCAGCTCGACAGTTAACACCGGGGAGCTGTTTTTT.

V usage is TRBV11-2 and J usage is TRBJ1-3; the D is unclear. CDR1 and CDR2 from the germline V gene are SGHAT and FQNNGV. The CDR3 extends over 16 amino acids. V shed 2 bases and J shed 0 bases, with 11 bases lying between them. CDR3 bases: TGTGCCAGCAGCTTAAACAGAATCTTCTCTGGAAACACCATATATTTT. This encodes CASSLNRIFSGNTIYF.

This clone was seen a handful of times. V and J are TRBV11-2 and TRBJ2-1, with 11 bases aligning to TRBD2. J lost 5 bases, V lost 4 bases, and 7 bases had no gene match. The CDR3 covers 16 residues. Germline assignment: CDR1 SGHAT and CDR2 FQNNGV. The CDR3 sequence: CASSSLAGGQDNEQFF. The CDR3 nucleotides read TGTGCCAGCAGCTCCTTAGCGGGGGGGCAAGACAATGAGCAGTTCTTC.

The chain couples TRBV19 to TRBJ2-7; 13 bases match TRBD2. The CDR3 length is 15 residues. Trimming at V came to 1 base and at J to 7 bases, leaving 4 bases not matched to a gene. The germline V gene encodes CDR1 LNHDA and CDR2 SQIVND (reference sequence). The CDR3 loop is CASSIGTSGRGEQYF. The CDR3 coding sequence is TGTGCCAGTAGTATAGGGACTAGCGGGAGAGGGGAGCAGTACTTC.

For the CDR3, the DNA is TGCAGCGTCCCGGAGACTCAAGGAACCTACGAGCAGTACTTC. It is translated as CSVPETQGTYEQYF. The V and J genes are TRBV29-1 and TRBJ2-7; the D is unclear. The CDR3 is 14 amino acids. The V gene's germline CDR1 is SQVTM and CDR2 ANQGSEA. Trimming stripped 6 bases from V and 2 bases from J, with 17 bases between.

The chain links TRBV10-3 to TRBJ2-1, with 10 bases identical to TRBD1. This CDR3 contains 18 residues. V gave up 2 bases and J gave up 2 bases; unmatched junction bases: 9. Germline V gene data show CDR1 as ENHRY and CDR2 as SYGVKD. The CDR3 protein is CAISEKRGDRGTYNEQFF. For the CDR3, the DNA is TGTGCCATCAGTGAGAAGAGAGGGGACAGGGGAACCTACAATGAGCAGTTCTTC.

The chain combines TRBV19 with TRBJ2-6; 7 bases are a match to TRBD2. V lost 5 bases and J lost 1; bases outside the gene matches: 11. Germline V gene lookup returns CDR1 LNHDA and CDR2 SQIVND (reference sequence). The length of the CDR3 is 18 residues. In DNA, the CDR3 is TGTGCCAGTAGTTCCCCATTTTGGGGGGGGTCTGGGGCCAACGTCCTGACTTTC. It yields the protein CASSSPFWGGSGANVLTF.

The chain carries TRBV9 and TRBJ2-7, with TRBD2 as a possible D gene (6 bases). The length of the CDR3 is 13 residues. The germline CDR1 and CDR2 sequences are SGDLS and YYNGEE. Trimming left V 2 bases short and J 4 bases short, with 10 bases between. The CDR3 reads CASSVGRDYEQYF. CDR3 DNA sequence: TGTGCCAGCAGCGTCGGGCGGGATTACGAGCAGTACTTC.

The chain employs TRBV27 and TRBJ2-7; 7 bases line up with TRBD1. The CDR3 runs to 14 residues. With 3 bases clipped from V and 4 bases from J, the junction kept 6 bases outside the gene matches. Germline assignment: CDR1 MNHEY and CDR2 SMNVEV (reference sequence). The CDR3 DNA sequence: TGTGCCAGCAGTTTCCAGGGGGAAGTGTACGAGCAGTACTTC. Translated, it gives CASSFQGEVYEQYF.

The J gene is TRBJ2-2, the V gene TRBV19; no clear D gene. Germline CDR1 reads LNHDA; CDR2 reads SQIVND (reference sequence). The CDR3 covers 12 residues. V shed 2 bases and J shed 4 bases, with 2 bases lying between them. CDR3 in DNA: TGTGCCAGTAGTATACTCACCGGGGAGCTGTTTTTT. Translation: CASSILTGELFF. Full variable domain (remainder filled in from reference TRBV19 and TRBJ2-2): DGGITQSPKYLFRKEGQNVTLSCEQNLNHDAMYWYRQDPGQGLRLIYYSQIVNDFQKGDIAEGYSVSREKKESFPLTVTSAQKNPTAFYLCASSILTGELFFGEGSRLTVL.

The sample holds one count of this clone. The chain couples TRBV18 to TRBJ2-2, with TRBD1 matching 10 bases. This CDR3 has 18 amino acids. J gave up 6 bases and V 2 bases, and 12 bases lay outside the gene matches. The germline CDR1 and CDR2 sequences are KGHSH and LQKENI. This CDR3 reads CASSPSMVGTGDAGELFF. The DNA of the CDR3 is TGTGCCAGCTCACCAAGCATGGTTGGGACAGGGGACGCCGGGGAGCTGTTTTTT.

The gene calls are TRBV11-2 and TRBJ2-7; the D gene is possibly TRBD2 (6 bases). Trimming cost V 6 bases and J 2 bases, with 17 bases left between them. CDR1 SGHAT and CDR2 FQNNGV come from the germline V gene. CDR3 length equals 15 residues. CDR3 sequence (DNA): TGTGCCAGCAGACACGGAGGGTTGAATACCTACGAGCAGTACTTC. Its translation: CASRHGGLNTYEQYF.

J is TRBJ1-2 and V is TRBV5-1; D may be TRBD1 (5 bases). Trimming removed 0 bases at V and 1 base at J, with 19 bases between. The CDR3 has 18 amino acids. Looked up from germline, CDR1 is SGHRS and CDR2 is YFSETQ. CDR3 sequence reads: CASSLAGRGPNLNYGYTF. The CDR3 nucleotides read TGCGCCAGCAGCTTGGCCGGGAGGGGCCCTAACCTTAACTATGGCTACACCTTC.

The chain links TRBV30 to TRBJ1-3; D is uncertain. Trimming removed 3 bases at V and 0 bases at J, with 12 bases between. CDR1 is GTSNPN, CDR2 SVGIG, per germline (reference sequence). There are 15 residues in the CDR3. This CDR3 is CAWRGGRLSGNTIYF. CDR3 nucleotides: TGTGCCTGGAGGGGAGGACGGCTCTCTGGAAACACCATATATTTT. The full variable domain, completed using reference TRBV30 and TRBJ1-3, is SQTIHQWPATLVQPVGSPLSLECTVEGTSNPNLYWYRQAAGRGLQLLFYSVGIGQISSEVPQNLSASRPQDRQFILSSKKLLLSDSGFYLCAWRGGRLSGNTIYFGEGSWLTVV.

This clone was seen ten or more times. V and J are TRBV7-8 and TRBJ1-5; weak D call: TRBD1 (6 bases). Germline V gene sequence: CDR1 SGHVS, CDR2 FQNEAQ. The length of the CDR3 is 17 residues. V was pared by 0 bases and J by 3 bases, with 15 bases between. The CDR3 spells CASSLADPGTNNQPQHF. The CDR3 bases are TGTGCCAGCAGCTTAGCCGACCCCGGGACAAACAATCAGCCCCAGCATTTT.